The 18 T cell receptor beta chains listed next were all sequenced from one sample in a study of blood T cells in healthy people across ages. The second PCR ran roughly 6 to 11 cycles with a sample-barcoded 5' primer and J-beta primers. TCRdb fed the 5' RACE reads into MiXCR, producing one record per CDR3 protein. Here the sample spans hundreds of thousands of distinct CDR3 sequences, roughly 40% being singletons. The sample consisted of blood. The receptor set was obtained from a man between 18 and 35 years old in good health.

V is TRBV20-1 and J is TRBJ2-3; TRBD2 aligns across 7 bases. This CDR3 is 15 amino acids long. V gave up 2 bases and J gave up 5 bases; unmatched junction bases: 10. The germline CDR1 and CDR2 sequences are DFQATT and SNEGSKA (reference sequence). The CDR3 coding sequence is TGCAGTGCTAGAATTCTTGCTTGGGGGGGAGATACGCAGTATTTT. Protein product: CSARILAWGGDTQYF.

This clonotype was counted a few times. V is TRBV20-1 and J is TRBJ2-5; 7 bases align to TRBD2. Losses at the gene ends were 2 bases for V and 1 base for J; bases not matched to a gene: 4. From germline, CDR1 is DFQATT and CDR2 SNEGSKA (reference sequence). The CDR3 length is 14 residues. The CDR3 protein is CSARTGGIQETQYF. DNA for the CDR3: TGCAGTGCTAGAACCGGGGGGATCCAAGAGACCCAGTACTTC.

The chain has TRBV20-1 and TRBJ2-7; the D gene could be TRBD1 or TRBD2 (5 bases each). Germline CDR1 is DFQATT and CDR2 is SNEGSKA (reference sequence). The CDR3 spans 15 residues. V dropped 7 bases and J dropped 7 bases, with 26 bases sitting between them. This CDR3 reads CSVREGPSSYNEQYF. CDR3 nucleotide sequence: TGCAGTGTTCGTGAGGGGCCGAGCTCCTACAATGAGCAGTACTTC.

This clonotype has just a few counts. This chain joins TRBV7-9 and TRBJ1-4; 8 bases agree with TRBD1. The CDR3 has 17 residues. After removal of 3 bases from V and 6 bases from J, the junction contained 12 bases not matched to a gene. The germline V gene encodes CDR1 SEHNR and CDR2 FQNEAQ (reference sequence). For the CDR3, the DNA is TGTGCCAGCAGCTTTGCCGGGACAGGTCAACTCCATGAAAAACTGTTTTTT. Its protein product is CASSFAGTGQLHEKLFF.

This clonotype was recorded a few times. This rearrangement joins TRBV5-1 to TRBJ1-2; D gene uncertain. This CDR3 has 15 amino acids. Trimming shortened V by 4 bases and J by 6 bases, and 19 bases separated the two germline ends. Germline V gene sequence: CDR1 SGHRS, CDR2 YFSETQ. This chain's CDR3 is CASSQENSNLNGYTF. The CDR3, as DNA: TGCGCCAGCAGCCAGGAAAACAGTAACCTAAATGGCTACACCTTC. Variable domain in full (rest from reference TRBV5-1 and TRBJ1-2): KAGVTQTPRYLIKTRGQQVTLSCSPISGHRSVSWYQQTPGQGLQFLFEYFSETQRNKGNFPGRFSGRQFSNSRSEMNVSTLELGDSALYLCASSQENSNLNGYTFGSGTRLTVV.

The rearrangement links TRBV4-1 to TRBJ1-3, with D tentatively TRBD1 (6 bases). The CDR3 runs to 14 residues. Trimming removed 4 bases at V and 7 bases at J, with 14 bases between. Germline V gives CDR1 MGHRA, CDR2 YSYEKL. CDR3 bases: TGCGCCAGCAGCCTATCGGGGGCGCGGAACACCATATATTTT. Its translation is CASSLSGARNTIYF.

This rearrangement joins TRBV5-1 to TRBJ2-3; 7 bases are shared with TRBD2. The CDR3 loop spans 16 amino acids. Per germline, CDR1 SGHRS and CDR2 YFSETQ. The J segment lost 1 base and the V segment lost 0 bases, leaving 5 bases of the junction unmatched. CDR3 DNA sequence: TGCGCCAGCAGCTTGGACCGGGGGGACGGCACAGATACGCAGTATTTT. Its protein is CASSLDRGDGTDTQYF. Filled out from reference TRBV5-1 and TRBJ2-3, the complete variable domain reads KAGVTQTPRYLIKTRGQQVTLSCSPISGHRSVSWYQQTPGQGLQFLFEYFSETQRNKGNFPGRFSGRQFSNSRSEMNVSTLELGDSALYLCASSLDRGDGTDTQYFGPGTRLTVL.

A few counts support this clonotype. The chain couples TRBV20-1 to TRBJ2-3; 10 bases are shared with TRBD1. CDR3 length: 17 amino acids. The junction had 12 bases not matched to a gene; V was cut back by 2 bases and J by 4 bases. Germline CDR1 is DFQATT and CDR2 is SNEGSKA (reference sequence). In DNA, the CDR3 is TGCAGTGCTAGACAACGGCTCCGGGACAGGGGATCAGATACGCAGTATTTT. Translating it yields CSARQRLRDRGSDTQYF.

The J gene is TRBJ2-7, the V gene TRBV5-5; D is perhaps TRBD1 or TRBD2 (5 bases each). This CDR3 contains 15 residues. Germline V gives CDR1 SGHKS, CDR2 YYEKEE (reference sequence). Trimming cost V 5 bases and J 2 bases, with 17 bases left between them. In DNA, the CDR3 is TGTGCCAGCAGGACCACTTTACGGGGCCCCTACGAGCAGTACTTC. It codes for CASRTTLRGPYEQYF.

Concerning this clonotype: At one end the junction does not follow the germline gene, possibly because of a read error. The genes are TRBV20-1 and TRBJ1-6; no clear D. This CDR3 contains 13 residues. In germline, CDR1 is DFQATT, CDR2 SNEGSKA (reference sequence). In DNA, the CDR3 is TGCAGTGCTAGAGACCGCCTTGGTTCACCCCCCCACTTT. This translates into CSARDRLGSPPHF.

The chain is built from TRBV25-1 and TRBJ1-4; 8 positions agree with TRBD1. The germline V gene encodes CDR1 MGHDK and CDR2 SYGVNS. CDR3 length equals 15 residues. The trim removed 5 bases at V and 8 bases at J, leaving 10 bases unmatched. Here the CDR3 DNA reads TGTGCCAGCAGTCAAAAGGGGACAGGAAGGGAAAAACTGTTTTTT. This translates into CASSQKGTGREKLFF.

The V and J genes are TRBV7-2 and TRBJ2-6, with 9 bases matching TRBD2. In germline, CDR1 is SGHTA, CDR2 FQGNSA. Trimming took 5 bases from V and 1 from J; bases not matched to a gene: 9. This CDR3 spans 18 amino acids. CDR3 sequence: CASSPQSLAGSGANVLTF. The DNA for the CDR3 is TGTGCCAGCAGCCCCCAGAGCCTAGCGGGGTCTGGGGCCAACGTCCTGACTTTC. The full variable domain, with the rest looked up from reference TRBV7-2 and TRBJ2-6, is GAGVSQSPSNKVTEKGKDVELRCDPISGHTALYWYRQSLGQGLEFLIYFQGNSAPDKSGLPSDRFSAERTGGSVSTLTIQRTQQEDSAVYLCASSPQSLAGSGANVLTFGAGSRLTVL.

This clonotype occurred once. The gene calls are TRBV28 and TRBJ2-5; 7 nucleotides align to TRBD1. The end of the DNA fits TRBJ2-7 better, so the J call may be wrong. CDR1 and CDR2 (germline): MDHEN, SYDVKM. This CDR3 contains 15 residues. The CDR3 DNA follows: TGTGCCAGCAGTCTCAGGGACAGACAAAACTACGAGCAGTACTTC. The encoded protein is CASSLRDRQNYEQYF.

This clonotype was counted between two and nine times. The V gene is TRBV12-3 or TRBV12-4, the J gene TRBJ1-1, with 9 positions matching TRBD1. CDR3 size: 17 residues. V lost 2 bases to trimming and J lost 0 bases; unmatched junction nucleotides: 7. The CDR3 is CASSLSGTGHMNTEAFF. In nucleotides, the CDR3 is TGTGCCAGCAGTTTATCCGGGACAGGGCATATGAACACTGAAGCTTTCTTT.

The chain has TRBV7-2 and TRBJ1-2; D may be TRBD1 (5 bases). Trimming left V 5 bases short and J 8 bases short, with 15 bases between. The CDR3 length is 13 residues. Looked up from germline, CDR1 is SGHTA and CDR2 is FQGNSA. Here the CDR3 DNA reads TGTGCCAGCAGCCCTGGGACGGCCCGGGGCTACACCTTC. This gives the protein CASSPGTARGYTF.

This clonotype was seen more than once but under ten times. This chain uses TRBV9 with TRBJ1-2; no reliable D call. Trimming left V 0 bases short and J 0 bases short, with 9 bases between. Germline V gene lookup returns CDR1 SGDLS and CDR2 YYNGEE. CDR3 length equals 15 residues. The CDR3 DNA is TGTGCCAGCAGCGTAGGAACAGCCACTAACTATGGCTACACCTTC. Encoded protein: CASSVGTATNYGYTF.

This clonotype has ten or more counts. J is TRBJ1-1 and V is TRBV4-3; tentatively, D is TRBD1 (6 bases). Per the germline V gene, CDR1 is LGHNA and CDR2 is YSLEER. The V end was cut by 1 base, the J end by 2 bases, with 8 bases between. This CDR3 spans 14 amino acids. This CDR3 is CASSQGTANTEAFF. As DNA, the CDR3 is TGCGCCAGCAGCCAAGGGACAGCCAACACTGAAGCTTTCTTT.

The V call is TRBV12-3 or TRBV12-4, the J call TRBJ1-1, with D uncertain. The CDR3 extends over 17 amino acids. V was pared by 6 bases and J by 5 bases, with 25 bases between. This CDR3 reads CASSPPGLPWEGTEAFF. Written as DNA, the CDR3 is TGTGCCAGCAGCCCCCCGGGCCTCCCCTGGGAAGGGACTGAAGCTTTCTTT.